Listed here are 4 T cell receptor beta chains from one sample, sequenced in a study of cytomegalovirus exposure and HLA in healthy donors. With 60 Vbeta and 13 Jbeta primers, the PCR was carried out. TCRdb's copy holds only in-frame clones and misses some; the assay was immunoSEQ multiplex PCR. The sample lists roughly 140,000 clones, 82% occurring once. The sequenced material came from PBMCs. The source of these receptors is a woman aged 60 to 75 in good health and CMV-seropositive.

The gene calls are TRBV7-8 and TRBJ2-7; D gene ambiguous. Trimming left V 5 bases short and J 1 base short, with 9 bases between. The CDR3 sequence is 13 residues long. The germline gives CDR1 SGHVS, CDR2 FQNEAQ. The CDR3 sequence: CASSLGRSYEQYF. The CDR3 nucleotides are TGTGCCAGCAGCCTTGGTCGGTCCTACGAGCAGTACTTC. Supplemented by reference TRBV7-8 and TRBJ2-7, the full variable domain reads GAGVSQSPRYKVAKRGQDVALRCDPISGHVSLFWYQQALGQGPEFLTYFQNEAQLDKSGLPSDRFFAERPEGSVSTLKIQRTQQEDSAVYLCASSLGRSYEQYFGPGTRLTVT.

This clone was found once. The genes are TRBV19 and TRBJ1-2, with a weak D call TRBD1 (6 bases). This CDR3 spans 15 amino acids. The germline V gene encodes CDR1 LNHDA and CDR2 SQIVND (reference sequence). V lost 10 bases and J 4 bases, leaving 22 bases between the germline ends. The CDR3 region is CATNLQFGQLYGYTF. The CDR3 nucleotides read TGTGCCACCAACTTGCAATTTGGACAGCTCTATGGCTACACCTTC.

This clone was observed a handful of times. The chain uses TRBV28 and TRBJ1-1, with 10 bases lining up with TRBD1. The CDR3 runs to 17 residues. Germline V gives CDR1 MDHEN, CDR2 SYDVKM. Unmatched junction bases numbered 8, after V lost 0 bases and J lost 4 bases. The CDR3 reads CASSLWTGGSSITEAFF. The CDR3 DNA reads TGTGCCAGCAGTTTATGGACAGGGGGCAGTTCCATCACTGAAGCTTTCTTT.

The CDR3 loop reads CASAFTKSSYNEQFF. As DNA, the CDR3 is TGTGCCAGCGCATTTACGAAGAGCTCCTACAATGAGCAGTTCTTC. The rearrangement joins TRBV27 to TRBJ2-1; D remains ambiguous. Looked up from germline, CDR1 is MNHEY and CDR2 is SMNVEV (reference sequence). Trimming cost V 8 bases and J 0 bases, with 14 bases left between them. CDR3 size: 15 residues.